The 31 T cell receptor beta chains below come from one sample, sequenced in a study of T cell repertoires in cytomegalovirus infection. One entry per CDR3 protein results from TCRdb running MiXCR on the reads. Of some 180,000 distinct CDR3 sequences in the sample, about 21% were seen once. Sequencing input: PBMCs. The receptors derive from a human donor in good health (CMV status not recorded). Some clones in this sample may be carry-over from other donors' samples.

This clonotype was seen more than once but under ten times. The J gene is TRBJ2-1, the V gene TRBV7-3, with 8 positions matching TRBD1. Germline V gene lookup returns CDR1 SGHTA and CDR2 FQGTGA. The CDR3 has 15 amino acids. The V segment lost 1 base and the J segment 4 bases; nucleotides outside the gene matches: 3. The CDR3 DNA follows: TGTGCCAGCAGCTTAAACAGGGGGACGTACAATGAGCAGTTCTTC. Translated, it gives CASSLNRGTYNEQFF.

In its sample, this clonotype was seen a few times. The rearrangement uses TRBV6-5 and TRBJ1-2; D not certain. Looked up from germline, CDR1 is MNHEY and CDR2 is SVGAGI. CDR3 length: 15 residues. V lost 2 bases to trimming and J lost 3 bases, with 13 bases between them. In DNA form, the CDR3 reads TGTGCCAGCAGTTACGGTAGCTTCCCGGACTATGGCTACACCTTC. This gives the protein CASSYGSFPDYGYTF.

The J gene is TRBJ1-4, the V gene TRBV7-9; TRBD1 matches 7 bases. CDR1 is SEHNR and CDR2 is FQNEAQ in the germline V gene (reference sequence). With 2 bases clipped from V and 5 bases from J, the junction kept 5 bases outside the gene matches. This CDR3 comprises 15 residues. CDR3 in amino acids: CASSLPGTANEKLFF. For the CDR3, the DNA is TGTGCCAGCAGCTTACCCGGGACAGCAAATGAAAAACTGTTTTTT.

The rearrangement uses TRBV29-1 and TRBJ1-5; D gene uncertain. Germline CDR1 is SQVTM and CDR2 is ANQGSEA. This CDR3 spans 12 amino acids. CDR3 nucleotides: TGCGCTTCGGGCGGTAGCAATCAGCCCCAGCATTTT. Translated, it gives CASGGSNQPQHF.

This clonotype was recorded a few times. The chain joins TRBV28 to TRBJ2-6; D remains unclear. Trimming took 5 bases from V and 0 from J, leaving 8 bases between them. Germline-derived CDR1 and CDR2 are MDHEN and SYDVKM. CDR3 size: 15 residues. CDR3 protein: CASSDFGSGANVLTF. CDR3 coding DNA: TGTGCCAGCAGTGACTTTGGCTCTGGGGCCAACGTCCTGACTTTC.

The genes are TRBV6-5 and TRBJ1-6, with TRBD1 matching over 10 bases. Looked up from germline, CDR1 is MNHEY and CDR2 is SVGAGI. The CDR3 covers 14 residues. J gave up 9 bases and V 6 bases, and 5 bases lay outside the gene matches. CDR3 coding DNA: TGTGCCAGCAGGAGAGACAGGGGGCTTTCACCCCTCCACTTT. Translating it yields CASRRDRGLSPLHF.

This clonotype came up many times. The chain has TRBV2 and TRBJ2-5; 10 nucleotides agree with TRBD2. V gave up 2 bases and J gave up 4 bases; unmatched junction bases: 4. The germline CDR1 and CDR2 sequences are SNHLY and FYNNEI. The CDR3 has 15 residues. CDR3 sequence (DNA): TGTGCCAGCAGTGAACTAGCGGGAGTTGGAGAGACCCAGTACTTC. Its translation is CASSELAGVGETQYF.

The chain couples TRBV6-5 to TRBJ2-3; D not resolved. V was pared by 6 bases and J by 2 bases, with 9 bases between. CDR1 is MNHEY, CDR2 SVGAGI, per germline. The CDR3 runs 13 residues. In DNA form, the CDR3 reads TGTGCCAGCAGACCGACGGACACAGATACGCAGTATTTT. This encodes CASRPTDTDTQYF.

This clonotype showed up many times. The DNA is left out, because the CDR3 cannot be placed on it with certainty; the CDR3 is given as TCRdb lists it. This chain uses TRBV7-2 with TRBJ2-2; the table's TRBD1 call for D was not verified on the DNA. Germline CDR1 and CDR2: SGHTA and FQGNSA. With termini counted, the CDR3 has 13 amino acids. The CDR3 is CASSWGTGTRVFF.

The V and J genes are TRBV19 and TRBJ1-2; D is perhaps TRBD1 (6 bases). Germline CDR1 and CDR2: LNHDA and SQIVND (reference sequence). This CDR3 has 13 amino acids. With 4 bases removed from V and 8 bases from J, the gap between germline ends came to 14 bases. CDR3 in amino acids: CASSTDRRGGYTF. CDR3 DNA sequence: TGTGCCAGTAGTACAGACAGGCGGGGCGGCTACACCTTC.

The chain uses TRBV27 and TRBJ1-1, with 7 nucleotides matching TRBD1. Germline V CDR1 and CDR2: MNHEY, SMNVEV (reference sequence). V lost 2 bases to trimming and J lost 5 bases; unmatched junction nucleotides: 5. This CDR3 spans 14 amino acids. The CDR3 here is CASSLSTGETEAFF. The CDR3, as DNA: TGTGCCAGCAGTTTAAGCACAGGGGAAACTGAAGCTTTCTTT.

This rearrangement joins TRBV7-8 to TRBJ1-5; weak D call: TRBD1 (6 bases). V was clipped by 6 bases and J by 1 base, with 13 bases between them. This CDR3 contains 15 residues. Germline V gives CDR1 SGHVS, CDR2 FQNEAQ. The DNA of the CDR3 is TGTGCCAGCAGGGGGGAAGGGGGAAGCAATCAGCCCCAGCATTTT. Translating it yields CASRGEGGSNQPQHF.

The chain couples TRBV6-6 to TRBJ1-1, with TRBD1 matching over 8 bases. V trimming: 2 bases; J trimming: 3 bases; junction bases outside the gene matches: 8. The CDR3 runs to 16 residues. Germline values: CDR1 MNHNY, CDR2 SVGAGI (reference sequence). CDR3 loop: CASSYEGLQGDTEAFF. In DNA, the CDR3 is TGTGCCAGCAGTTACGAGGGGCTACAGGGGGACACTGAAGCTTTCTTT.

This clonotype was seen only a few times. V and J are TRBV12-3 or TRBV12-4 and TRBJ2-5, with 8 bases fitting TRBD1. The ends lost 6 bases at V and 5 bases at J; junction bases unmatched: 5. This CDR3 spans 13 amino acids. CDR3 nucleotide sequence: TGTGCCAGCAGGTTGACAGGGGCCGAGACCCAGTACTTC. This gives the protein CASRLTGAETQYF.

V usage is TRBV6-5 and J usage is TRBJ1-2; unclear D gene. From germline, CDR1 is MNHEY and CDR2 SVGAGI. The CDR3 spans 12 residues. Deletions cut 8 bases from V and 7 bases from J, with 14 bases between. The CDR3 here is CASGRLQRGYTF. CDR3 in DNA: TGTGCCAGCGGACGGCTGCAACGTGGCTACACCTTC.

The J gene is TRBJ2-7, the V gene TRBV28; TRBD2 is a possible D gene (5 bases). Looked up from germline, CDR1 is MDHEN and CDR2 is SYDVKM. Between the trimmed V and J ends, which lost 3 bases and 3 bases, there was a span of 9 bases. CDR3 length: 13 residues. The CDR3 spells CASSLAGNYEQYF. For the CDR3, the DNA is TGTGCCAGCAGTTTGGCCGGGAACTACGAGCAGTACTTC.

J is TRBJ2-7 and V is TRBV5-1, with 8 nucleotides matching TRBD1. The CDR3 runs 12 residues. The germline CDR1 and CDR2 sequences are SGHRS and YFSETQ. J was trimmed by 7 bases and V by 3 bases; bases with no gene match: 3. The CDR3 DNA reads as TGCGCCAGCAGCTCGACAGGGGAAGAGCAGTACTTC. As protein: CASSSTGEEQYF.

The chain links TRBV29-1 to TRBJ1-2; D call uncertain. V was pared by 1 base and J by 4 bases, with 16 bases between. In germline, CDR1 is SQVTM, CDR2 ANQGSEA. The CDR3 has 15 residues. The chain's CDR3 is CSVEVRTSFSYGYTF. In DNA form, the CDR3 reads TGCAGCGTTGAAGTGCGGACGTCTTTTTCCTATGGCTACACCTTC. Full variable domain (outside the CDR3, taken from reference TRBV29-1 and TRBJ1-2): SAVISQKPSRDICQRGTSLTIQCQVDSQVTMMFWYRQQPGQSLTLIATANQGSEATYESGFVIDKFPISRPNLTFSTLTVSNMSPEDSSIYLCSVEVRTSFSYGYTFGSGTRLTVV.

This clonotype was recorded a few times. The V gene is TRBV27, the J gene TRBJ1-1, with D tentatively TRBD1 (5 bases). Trimming took off 5 bases at V and 8 bases at J, with 15 bases between the two ends. This CDR3 is built from 13 residues. Germline CDR1 is MNHEY and CDR2 is SMNVEV (reference sequence). The CDR3 protein is CASSPLGRREAFF. The CDR3 DNA follows: TGTGCCAGCAGTCCCTTGGGACGGAGAGAAGCTTTCTTT.

The sample holds many counts of this clonotype. The rearrangement joins TRBV6-1 to TRBJ2-1; D gene unclear. This CDR3 spans 15 amino acids. The V gene lost 5 bases and the J gene lost 0 bases, with 11 bases spanning the gap. Germline loops: CDR1 MNHNS, CDR2 SASEGT. The CDR3 coding sequence is TGTGCCAGCAGTCCAGGCGGTTTCTCCTACAATGAGCAGTTCTTC. The encoded protein is CASSPGGFSYNEQFF.

This clonotype was seen a few times. V gene TRBV7-3 combines with J gene TRBJ1-1; D may be TRBD1 (5 bases). V dropped 5 bases and J dropped 2 bases, with 9 bases sitting between them. The germline V gene has CDR1 SGHTA and CDR2 FQGTGA. The CDR3 totals 13 residues. CDR3 DNA: TGTGCCAGCAGCCGCGACAGTAACACTGAAGCTTTCTTT. Translating it yields CASSRDSNTEAFF.

This rearrangement joins TRBV28 to TRBJ2-3; D tentatively fits TRBD1 or TRBD2 (7 bases each). Trimming stripped 7 bases from V and 4 bases from J, with 15 bases between. The CDR3 loop spans 14 amino acids. Germline CDR1 MDHEN, CDR2 SYDVKM. This chain's CDR3 is CASTLRGGADTQYF. CDR3 nucleotide sequence: TGTGCCAGCACCCTCAGGGGGGGGGCAGATACGCAGTATTTT.

This chain's CDR3 is CASSYLQTGGYEQYF. DNA for the CDR3: TGTGCCAGCAGTTACTTACAGACAGGGGGCTACGAGCAGTACTTC. The V call is TRBV6-5, the J call TRBJ2-7; 9 bases are a match to TRBD1. The CDR3 runs 15 residues. The germline CDR1 and CDR2 sequences are MNHEY and SVGAGI. Trimming at V came to 1 base and at J to 3 bases, leaving 4 bases not matched to a gene.

J is TRBJ1-2 and V is TRBV7-9, with D tentatively TRBD1 (5 bases). Trimming removed 3 bases at V and 6 bases at J, with 11 bases between. Germline CDR1 and CDR2: SEHNR and FQNEAQ (reference sequence). The CDR3 spans 13 residues. CDR3 coding DNA: TGTGCCAGCAGCTTTGGACATACTGATGGCTACACCTTC. Translated, it gives CASSFGHTDGYTF.

The V gene is TRBV5-1, the J gene TRBJ2-3; 12 positions match TRBD2. The CDR3 has 16 amino acids. The germline V gene encodes CDR1 SGHRS and CDR2 YFSETQ. Germline trimming cut 1 base from V and 4 bases from J; bases unmatched to any gene: 4. CDR3 sequence reads: CASSLFLAGGPDTQYF. The CDR3 DNA sequence: TGCGCCAGCAGCTTGTTCCTAGCGGGAGGGCCAGATACGCAGTATTTT.

Ten or more counts support this clonotype. V gene TRBV7-9 combines with J gene TRBJ2-7, with D perhaps TRBD1 or TRBD2 (5 bases each). There are 16 residues in the CDR3. Germline assignment: CDR1 SEHNR and CDR2 FQNEAQ (reference sequence). V was shortened by 3 bases and J by 2 bases, with 17 bases between the two germline ends. CDR3 bases: TGTGCCAGCAGCTTCGCGACCGGGACGGACACCTACGAGCAGTACTTC. Protein: CASSFATGTDTYEQYF.

This clonotype came up many times. V and J are TRBV12-3 or TRBV12-4 and TRBJ1-1; no clear D gene. The CDR3 has 14 amino acids. V was cut by 2 bases and J by 3 bases, with 10 bases left in between. This chain's CDR3 is CASSLWHSDTEAFF. CDR3 sequence (DNA): TGTGCCAGCAGTTTATGGCACTCGGACACTGAAGCTTTCTTT.

This chain connects TRBV7-6 to TRBJ1-5; D uncertain. Germline V gene lookup returns CDR1 SGHVS and CDR2 FNYEAQ. Trimming cost V 3 bases and J 0 bases, with 9 bases left between them. The CDR3 totals 15 residues. CDR3 loop: CASSLSANSNQPQHF. The CDR3 DNA reads as TGTGCCAGCAGCTTGAGTGCAAATAGCAATCAGCCCCAGCATTTT.

This clonotype was picked up many times. The rearrangement joins TRBV20-1 to TRBJ1-5; D is perhaps TRBD1 (6 bases). V lost 5 bases to trimming and J lost 7 bases, with 15 bases between them. Germline loops: CDR1 DFQATT, CDR2 SNEGSKA (reference sequence). The CDR3 has 13 residues. In DNA form, the CDR3 reads TGCAGTGCTCGTGGTACAGGGAGACAGCCCCAGCATTTT. Protein product: CSARGTGRQPQHF.

In its sample, this clonotype was seen once. The chain carries TRBV28 and TRBJ2-7; the match to TRBD1 covers 8 bases. The CDR3 is 14 residues long. The J segment lost 2 bases and the V segment lost 3 bases, leaving 3 bases of the junction unmatched. Germline CDR1 and CDR2: MDHEN and SYDVKM. CDR3 amino acids: CASSFSTGAYEQYF. In DNA form, the CDR3 reads TGTGCCAGCAGTTTCTCGACAGGGGCCTACGAGCAGTACTTC.

This clonotype was observed at least ten times. This chain joins TRBV7-2 and TRBJ2-1; no reliable D call. The CDR3 extends over 11 amino acids. Trimming stripped 1 base from V and 8 bases from J, with 3 bases between. The germline CDR1 and CDR2 sequences are SGHTA and FQGNSA. The CDR3 DNA is TGTGCCAGCAGCTTAGTCGATGAGCAGTTCTTC. This gives the protein CASSLVDEQFF.